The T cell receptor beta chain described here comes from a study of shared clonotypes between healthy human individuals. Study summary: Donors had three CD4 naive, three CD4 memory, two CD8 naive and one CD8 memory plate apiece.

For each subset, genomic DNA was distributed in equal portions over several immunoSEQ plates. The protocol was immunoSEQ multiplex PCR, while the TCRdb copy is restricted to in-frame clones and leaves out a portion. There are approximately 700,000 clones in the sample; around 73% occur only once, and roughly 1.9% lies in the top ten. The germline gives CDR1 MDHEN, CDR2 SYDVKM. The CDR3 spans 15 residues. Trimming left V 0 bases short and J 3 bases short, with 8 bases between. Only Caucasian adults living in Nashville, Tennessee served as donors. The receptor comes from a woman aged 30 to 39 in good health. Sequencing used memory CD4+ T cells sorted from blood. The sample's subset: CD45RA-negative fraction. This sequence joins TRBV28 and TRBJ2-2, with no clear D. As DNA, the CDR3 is TGTGCCAGCAGTTTATGGCAGTTGGACACCGGGGAGCTGTTTTTT. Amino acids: CASSLWQLDTGELFF.